Listed below are T cell receptor beta chains from one sample, sequenced in a study of blood T cell repertoires in COVID-19. Assay used: immunoSEQ multiplex PCR; TCRdb lists only in-frame clones, some missing. Of 300,000 to 400,000 clones listed, roughly 89% are singletons. Material: peripheral blood. These receptors were taken from a woman aged 18-29 years who had recovered from COVID-19. Both conserved end residues are part of each CDR3. The D gene is left open where the match is weak. Size is stated for part of the rows, as once, few or many counts, or as a class when the clone is expanded.

TRBJ1-1 | TRBD1 | . | TRBV5-1 | TGCGCCAGCAGCTTATCACAGGGGGCGAACACTGAAGCTTTCTTT | CASSLSQGANTEAFF
TRBJ2-5 | . | . | TRBV29-1 | TGCAGCGTTGGGGTAGGGGGTAATATGGAGACCCAGTACTTC | CSVGVGGNMETQYF
TRBJ2-2 | . | few | TRBV4-1 | TGCGCCAGCAGCCAAGTCGGGCGGGAACGCAACACCGGGGAGCTGTTTTTT | CASSQVGRERNTGELFF
TRBJ1-1 | . | . | TRBV11-3 | TGTGCCAGCAGCTCGACAGGAACTGAAGCTTTCTTT | CASSSTGTEAFF
TRBJ2-3 | TRBD1 | . | TRBV7-9 | TGTGCCAGCAGCCCCCCAACAGGGGTCCCTGCAGATACGCAGTATTTT | CASSPPTGVPADTQYF
TRBJ1-6 | TRBD1 | . | TRBV7-2 | TGTGCCAGCAGCTTGCGTGGACAGGGTGGTTCACCCCTCCACTTT | CASSLRGQGGSPLHF
TRBJ2-2 | . | once | TRBV30 | TGTGCCTGGAGTGACGAACAGAACACCGGGGAGCTGTTTTTT | CAWSDEQNTGELFF
TRBJ2-5 | TRBD2 | . | TRBV18 | TGTGCCAGCTCACCACAGCTAGCGGGAGGTCAAGCCCAGTACTTC | CASSPQLAGGQAQYF
TRBJ2-2 | . | . | TRBV10-3 | TGTGCCATCAGTCCAAACCTAAACCCCGGGGAGCTGTTTTTT | CAISPNLNPGELFF
TRBJ1-1 | TRBD1 | . | TRBV7-8 | TGTGCCAGCAGCCTGACAGGGATGGCAGCTTTCTTT | CASSLTGMAAFF